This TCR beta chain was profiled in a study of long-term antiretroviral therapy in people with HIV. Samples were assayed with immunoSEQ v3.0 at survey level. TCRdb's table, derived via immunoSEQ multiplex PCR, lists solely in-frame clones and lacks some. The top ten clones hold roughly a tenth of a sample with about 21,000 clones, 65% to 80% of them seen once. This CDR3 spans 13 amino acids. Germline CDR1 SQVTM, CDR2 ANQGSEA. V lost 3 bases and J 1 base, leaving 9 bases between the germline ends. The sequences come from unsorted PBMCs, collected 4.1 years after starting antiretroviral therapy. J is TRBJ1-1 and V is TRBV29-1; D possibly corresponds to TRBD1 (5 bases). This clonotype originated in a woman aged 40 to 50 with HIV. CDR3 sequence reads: CSVDAGTNTEAFF. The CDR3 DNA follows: TGCAGCGTTGATGCAGGGACGAACACTGAAGCTTTCTTT.